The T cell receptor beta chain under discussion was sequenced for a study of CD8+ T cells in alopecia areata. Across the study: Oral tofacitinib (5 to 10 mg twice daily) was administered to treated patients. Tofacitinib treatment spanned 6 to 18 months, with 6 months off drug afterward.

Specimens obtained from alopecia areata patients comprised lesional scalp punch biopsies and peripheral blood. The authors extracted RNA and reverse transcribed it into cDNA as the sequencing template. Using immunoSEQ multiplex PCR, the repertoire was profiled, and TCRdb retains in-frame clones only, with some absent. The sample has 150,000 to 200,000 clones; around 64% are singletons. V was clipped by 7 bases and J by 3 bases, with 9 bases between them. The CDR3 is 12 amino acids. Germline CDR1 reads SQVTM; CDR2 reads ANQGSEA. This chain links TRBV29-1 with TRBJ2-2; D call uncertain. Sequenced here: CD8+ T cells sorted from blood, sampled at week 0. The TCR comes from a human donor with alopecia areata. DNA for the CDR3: TGCAGCGCGTACACCGACACCGGGGAGCTGTTTTTT. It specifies CSAYTDTGELFF.